This TCR delta chain came from a study of Vδ1+ human thymocytes. This clone was seen more than once but under ten times. Its antigen is unidentified. This CDR3 spans 18 amino acids. The ends lost 1 base at V and 0 bases at J; junction bases unmatched: 11. Germline-derived CDR1 and CDR2 are TSWWSYY and QGS. Extracted RNA was reverse transcribed into cDNA. Pooled V-gene forward primers with one constant-region reverse primer generated the CDR3 amplicons by multiplex PCR. TCRdb reran clone calling via CATT on the multiplex PCR reads. This sample has around 76,000 delta-chain clones, with 30% to 40% found just once. After alphabeta T cell depletion, CD3+ Vdelta1+ Vdelta2- thymocytes were sorted. Study observations and caveats: Thymic TRG and TRD repertoires appeared highly polyclonal.

Sequencing was done on a sample of Vdelta1+ gamma-delta thymocytes from the thymus. Specified subset: FACS-sorted CD3+ TCRalphabeta- TCRVdelta1+ TCRVdelta2- thymocytes. The TCR originated in a boy younger than two who had congenital heart surgery. This chain connects TRDV1 to TRDJ1; 7 nucleotides align to TRDD3. As DNA, the CDR3 is TGTGCTCTTGGGGAACCCGTCTACTGGGGAAATTACACCGATAAACTCATCTTT. Its translation: CALGEPVYWGNYTDKLIF.